These 8 T cell receptor beta chains were all obtained from the same sample, sequenced in a study of identical twins. TCRdb processed the 5' RACE reads anew with MiXCR; each CDR3 protein has one entry. Of 240,000 or so distinct CDR3 sequences listed, 5.5% to 7% were seen once; the top ten hold more than 3%. These data are also associated with another study on yellow fever vaccine responses in identical twins.

The sample consisted of memory (CD45RO+) T cells sorted from blood. Receptors were obtained from a woman younger than 30 in good health.

The rearrangement links TRBV24-1 to TRBJ2-5; tentative D call: TRBD2 (6 bases). CDR1 is KGHDR and CDR2 is SFDVKD in the germline V gene. This CDR3 region has 15 residues. The ends were cut back, 5 bases at V and 1 base at J, with 13 bases in the middle. DNA for the CDR3: TGTGCCACCAGTGCCCCCGGAGGGTCCCAAGAGACCCAGTACTTC. Translation gives CATSAPGGSQETQYF.

This clonotype was seen at least ten times. The J gene is TRBJ2-3, the V gene TRBV5-1; tentative D call: TRBD2 (5 bases). Germline loops: CDR1 SGHRS, CDR2 YFSETQ. This CDR3 has 15 residues. V was cut by 2 bases and J by 2 bases, with 12 bases left in between. The CDR3 bases are TGCGCCAGCAGCTTTAACCGGGATCCCACAGATACGCAGTATTTT. This encodes CASSFNRDPTDTQYF.

This clonotype appeared a few times. The genes are TRBV4-2 and TRBJ2-1; possibly TRBD2 for D (5 bases). The CDR3 runs to 14 residues. The ends were cut back, 0 bases at V and 15 bases at J, with 18 bases in the middle. Germline V gene data show CDR1 as LGHNA and CDR2 as YNFKEQ. The CDR3 is CASSQDQGTRPPFF. Here the CDR3 DNA reads TGTGCCAGCAGCCAAGATCAAGGAACTAGACCTCCGTTCTTC.

This clonotype was counted a few times. The chain recombines TRBV4-1 with TRBJ1-5; tentatively, D is TRBD1 (5 bases). CDR3 length: 17 residues. V was cut by 1 base and J by 1 base, with 14 bases left in between. CDR1 and CDR2 (germline): MGHRA, YSYEKL. CDR3 DNA: TGCGCCAGCAGCCAAGTCACAGGATCAAGGAGCAATCAGCCCCAGCATTTT. Its protein product is CASSQVTGSRSNQPQHF.

The genes are TRBV7-9 and TRBJ1-2; TRBD1 might be the D (5 bases). Germline CDR1 and CDR2: SEHNR and FQNEAQ (reference sequence). This CDR3 is built from 12 residues. Trimming shortened V by 5 bases and J by 8 bases, and 12 bases separated the two germline ends. The CDR3 region has the DNA TGTGCCAGCAGCGCGATTTGGGGCGGCTACACCTTC. Translation gives CASSAIWGGYTF.

This clonotype was found many times. This chain connects TRBV10-3 to TRBJ2-1; 9 bases are shared with TRBD2. The germline V gene encodes CDR1 ENHRY and CDR2 SYGVKD. The trim removed 4 bases at V and 5 bases at J, leaving 6 bases unmatched. The CDR3 runs 15 residues. In DNA, the CDR3 is TGTGCCATCAGTGCGAGGGTAGCGGGAGACAATGAGCAGTTCTTC. Its protein is CAISARVAGDNEQFF.

This clonotype was seen more than once but under ten times. The rearrangement uses TRBV5-6 and TRBJ2-3, with D possibly TRBD2 on 5 matching bases. The germline V gene encodes CDR1 SGHDT and CDR2 YYEEEE. The length of the CDR3 is 17 residues. Trimming removed 0 bases from V and 7 bases from J, with 21 bases in between. CDR3 protein: CASSLGGLNWETHTQYF. For the CDR3, the DNA is TGTGCCAGCAGCTTGGGAGGGCTCAATTGGGAGACACATACGCAGTATTTT.

This clonotype has a count of ten or more. V usage is TRBV29-1 and J usage is TRBJ2-1; D possibly corresponds to TRBD1 (6 bases). V gave up 6 bases and J gave up 3 bases, with 12 bases separating them. Germline V gives CDR1 SQVTM, CDR2 ANQGSEA. This CDR3 comprises 13 residues. The CDR3 here is CSVPQGNYNEQFF. CDR3 sequence (DNA): TGCAGCGTCCCACAGGGAAACTACAATGAGCAGTTCTTC.